These 4 T cell receptor beta chains were sequenced from one sample in a study of T cell clones after liver transplantation. Profiling relied on immunoSEQ multiplex PCR, and the TCRdb table lists in-frame clones only, not all of them. The table includes around 97,000 clones, about 86% detected once. This specimen was CD4+ T cells from blood, taken 45 to 50 months after liver transplant. All receptors derive from a human patient who received a liver transplant. Some T cells may be supplied by the graft donor.

The chain couples TRBV2 to TRBJ2-3; TRBD2 matches at 10 bases. Germline V gene lookup returns CDR1 SNHLY and CDR2 FYNNEI. The trim removed 7 bases at V and 5 bases at J, leaving 9 bases unmatched. This CDR3 spans 15 amino acids. This CDR3 reads CASNLAGGGGDTQYF. Written as DNA, the CDR3 is TGTGCCAGCAACTTAGCGGGAGGCGGGGGAGATACGCAGTATTTT.

V and J are TRBV19 and TRBJ2-3, with 8 bases lining up with TRBD2. The CDR3 extends over 16 amino acids. The germline V gene encodes CDR1 LNHDA and CDR2 SQIVND (reference sequence). V shed 5 bases, J shed 0 bases, and the junction held 7 bases outside the gene matches. CDR3 residues: CASSDPGGTSTDTQYF. The CDR3 DNA sequence: TGTGCCAGTAGTGATCCGGGAGGGACCAGCACAGATACGCAGTATTTT.

The rearrangement links TRBV18 to TRBJ1-1, with D possibly TRBD1 on 5 matching bases. With 2 bases removed from V and 1 base from J, the gap between germline ends came to 11 bases. Germline values: CDR1 KGHSH, CDR2 LQKENI. The CDR3 consists of 15 residues. In DNA form, the CDR3 reads TGTGCCAGCTCACCAATTGACAGCCGGAACACTGAAGCTTTCTTT. This codes for CASSPIDSRNTEAFF.

The chain couples TRBV5-1 to TRBJ1-2; 7 bases are a match to TRBD1. The V segment lost 7 bases and the J segment 8 bases; nucleotides outside the gene matches: 14. The germline CDR1 and CDR2 sequences are SGHRS and YFSETQ. CDR3 length equals 14 residues. As DNA, the CDR3 is TGCGCCAGCGATTCCGGGACAGCAGGGAGAGGCTACACCTTC. Protein sequence: CASDSGTAGRGYTF.